What follows are 10 T cell receptor beta chains derived from one specimen sequenced in a study of breast tumors, draining lymph nodes, adjacent tissues. Axillary draining lymph nodes of breast cancer patients supplied the node samples. TCRdb re-called the multiplex PCR reads through MiXCR, storing one row per CDR3 protein. The table lists 180,000 or so distinct CDR3 sequences, 31% of them singletons. The sample was axillary lymph node tissue. The receptors stem from a female donor with breast cancer. Some clones in this sample may be carry-over from other donors' samples.

This clonotype was detected ten times or more. The V call is TRBV10-3, the J call TRBJ2-1, with D possibly matching TRBD2 (5 bases). Trimming took off 2 bases at V and 7 bases at J, with 9 bases between the two ends. The V gene's germline CDR1 is ENHRY and CDR2 SYGVKD. The length of the CDR3 is 13 residues. In DNA, the CDR3 is TGTGCCATCAGTGAGGGGAGTAGTAATGAGCAGTTCTTC. Translation gives CAISEGSSNEQFF.

The genes are TRBV6-2 or TRBV6-3 and TRBJ1-1; 7 nucleotides match TRBD1. The trim removed 6 bases at V and 2 bases at J, leaving 12 bases unmatched. This CDR3 contains 16 residues. Germline V gene sequence: CDR1 MNHEY, CDR2 SVGEGT. As DNA, the CDR3 is TGTGCCAGCAGCTACAACCCGACAGGGCGTAACACTGAAGCTTTCTTT. This codes for CASSYNPTGRNTEAFF.

This clonotype was seen ten or more times. The rearrangement uses TRBV11-3 and TRBJ2-2; possible D gene TRBD1, 6 bases. The germline gives CDR1 SGHNT, CDR2 YENEEA. The CDR3 runs 15 residues. The ends were cut back, 5 bases at V and 2 bases at J, with 12 bases in the middle. The chain's CDR3 is CASSPRQENTGELFF. DNA of the CDR3: TGTGCCAGCAGCCCAAGACAGGAAAACACCGGGGAGCTGTTTTTT.

This clonotype came up many times. The genes are TRBV2 and TRBJ1-2, with a tentative D call TRBD1 (5 bases). Trimming cost V 10 bases and J 4 bases, with 13 bases left between them. Germline CDR1 and CDR2: SNHLY and FYNNEI. The CDR3 sequence is 12 residues long. The CDR3 DNA sequence: TGTGCCACCTCATGGGGCAGCTATGGCTACACCTTC. Translating gives CATSWGSYGYTF.

This clonotype was seen many times. Just one base apart from a much larger clone, this may be a read error. The chain recombines TRBV20-1 with TRBJ1-2, with 7 positions matching TRBD1. The CDR3 sequence is 12 residues long. The V gene's germline CDR1 is DFQATT and CDR2 SNEGSKA (reference sequence). The CDR3: CSAAQGSGGSTF. In DNA form, the CDR3 reads TGCAGTGCTGCACAGGGGTCGGGTGGCTCCACCTTC.

This clonotype was seen many times. J is TRBJ2-7 and V is TRBV4-3; 9 nucleotides align to TRBD2. V gave up 0 bases and J gave up 3 bases; unmatched junction bases: 3. The CDR3 is 15 amino acids. CDR1 is LGHNA, CDR2 YSLEER, per germline. CDR3: CASSQEASGNYEQYF. The CDR3 DNA is TGCGCCAGCAGCCAAGAGGCTAGCGGGAACTACGAGCAGTACTTC.

A remark on this clonotype: A much larger clone differs by one base, so this may be a read error. The conserved closing phenylalanine or tryptophan is absent in this CDR3, likely reflecting a read error. The chain couples TRBV5-8 to TRBJ2-2; D ambiguous. V was clipped by 0 bases and J by 2 bases, with 8 bases between them. CDR1 and CDR2 from the germline V gene are SGHTS and YDEGEE. The CDR3 has 15 residues. The DNA for the CDR3 is TGTGCCAGCAGCTTGGTTAGGACCAACACCGGGGAGCTGTTTCTT. Encoded protein: CASSLVRTNTGELFL.

This clonotype occurred many times. The chain is built from TRBV10-3 and TRBJ2-1; TRBD2 agrees at 14 bases. The CDR3 has 17 amino acids. J lost 0 bases, V lost 4 bases, and 2 bases had no gene match. Germline CDR1 is ENHRY and CDR2 is SYGVKD. The CDR3 protein is CAISVGTSGGSYNEQFF. The DNA for the CDR3 is TGTGCCATCAGTGTGGGGACTAGCGGGGGCTCCTACAATGAGCAGTTCTTC.

This clonotype showed up many times. This chain joins TRBV28 and TRBJ1-5; 11 bases map to TRBD1. V gave up 6 bases and J gave up 1 base; unmatched junction bases: 8. The CDR3 spans 17 residues. The V gene's germline CDR1 is MDHEN and CDR2 SYDVKM. The CDR3 sequence is CASSYGTGGWSNQPQHF. The CDR3, as DNA: TGTGCCAGCAGCTACGGGACAGGGGGATGGAGCAATCAGCCCCAGCATTTT.

This clonotype was seen ten or more times. The genes are TRBV28 and TRBJ1-4; D unresolved. Germline V gene lookup returns CDR1 MDHEN and CDR2 SYDVKM. The CDR3 covers 14 residues. The V end lost 1 base, the J end lost 4 bases, and 7 bases lay between the germline ends. The CDR3 region is CASSLSQINEKLFF. As DNA, the CDR3 is TGTGCCAGCAGTTTATCACAGATTAATGAAAAACTGTTTTTT.